This TCR beta chain was identified during a study of blood T cell repertoires in COVID-19. This clone has more than one count but fewer than ten. The germline V gene has CDR1 SQVTM and CDR2 ANQGSEA. This CDR3 spans 13 amino acids. Between the trimmed V and J ends, which lost 0 bases and 4 bases, there was a span of 9 bases. Libraries were prepared by immunoSEQ multiplex PCR; TCRdb keeps only in-frame clonotypes and omits some of them. The sample holds about 210,000 clones, around 84% seen once. Material for sequencing was peripheral blood. The genes are TRBV29-1 and TRBJ2-5; D is unclear. The source is a woman of 80 years or more with COVID-19, enrolled during active disease. Here the CDR3 DNA reads TGCAGCGTTGAAGAAGGCGGAGTAGAGACCCAGTACTTC. Translating it yields CSVEEGGVETQYF.